This T cell receptor beta chain was captured in a study of cytomegalovirus exposure and HLA in healthy donors. In the PCR, 60 Vbeta and 13 Jbeta primers were used. Method: immunoSEQ multiplex PCR; TCRdb's copy keeps in-frame clones and lacks some. The sample has around 200,000 clones, 83% seen once. The V and J ends lost 6 bases and 4 bases respectively, with 12 bases between them. Germline V gives CDR1 MNHEY, CDR2 SMNVEV (reference sequence). The CDR3 runs to 13 residues. The sequenced sample consisted of PBMCs. The rearrangement uses TRBV27 and TRBJ1-1; D is uncertain. This TCR derives from a girl under 18 in good health and CMV-seronegative. The CDR3 DNA sequence: TGTGCCAGCAGACCCGGGTTAACCACTGAAGCTTTCTTT. This gives the protein CASRPGLTTEAFF.